Below, 25 T cell receptor beta chains from the same sample are listed, as sequenced in a study of cytomegalovirus exposure and HLA in healthy donors. Sequenced by immunoSEQ multiplex PCR; TCRdb stores in-frame clones only, minus some. The table records some 180,000 clones, roughly 81% of them present only once. The specimen sequenced was PBMCs. All receptors derive from a woman aged 25 to 39 in good health and CMV-seronegative.

The rearrangement links TRBV19 to TRBJ1-5; D unclear. Germline assignment: CDR1 LNHDA and CDR2 SQIVND (reference sequence). The CDR3 totals 14 residues. With 10 bases removed from V and 0 bases from J, the gap between germline ends came to 13 bases. CDR3 residues: CATPGLTSNQPQHF. CDR3 DNA: TGTGCCACCCCCGGACTGACTAGCAATCAGCCCCAGCATTTT.

The chain couples TRBV4-1 to TRBJ2-7; D is unresolved. Germline loops: CDR1 MGHRA, CDR2 YSYEKL. This CDR3 is 14 amino acids long. V was pared by 1 base and J by 2 bases, with 9 bases between. This CDR3 reads CASSQGELPYEQYF. The CDR3 coding sequence is TGCGCCAGCAGCCAAGGCGAGTTACCCTACGAGCAGTACTTC.

The chain couples TRBV2 to TRBJ2-2, with TRBD2 matching over 10 bases. The CDR3 sequence is 15 residues long. V trimming: 5 bases; J trimming: 0 bases; junction bases outside the gene matches: 0. Looked up from germline, CDR1 is SNHLY and CDR2 is FYNNEI. CDR3 nucleotide sequence: TGTGCCAGCAGTACTAGCGGGGCGAACACCGGGGAGCTGTTTTTT. It translates to CASSTSGANTGELFF.

The chain is built from TRBV7-8 and TRBJ1-4; 7 bases map to TRBD1. The germline CDR1 and CDR2 sequences are SGHVS and FQNEAQ. The V segment lost 4 bases and the J segment 5 bases; nucleotides outside the gene matches: 10. CDR3 length: 16 residues. CDR3 residues: CASSSKGGTANEKLFF. CDR3 in DNA: TGTGCCAGCAGCTCAAAGGGCGGGACAGCAAATGAAAAACTGTTTTTT.

The chain has TRBV5-1 and TRBJ2-1; TRBD2 agrees at 7 bases. Germline V gene sequence: CDR1 SGHRS, CDR2 YFSETQ. This CDR3 is built from 17 residues. V was clipped by 1 base and J by 4 bases; unmatched bases: 11. CDR3 region: CASSLWLLRERYNEQFF. The CDR3 DNA sequence: TGCGCCAGCAGCTTGTGGCTTTTGCGGGAGAGATACAATGAGCAGTTCTTC.

Here the CDR3 DNA reads TGTGCCAGCAGCCAAGGGGACATAATAGCCAAAAACATTCAGTACTTC. Protein product: CASSQGDIIAKNIQYF. J is TRBJ2-4 and V is TRBV16, with TRBD1 as a possible D gene (6 bases). Per germline, CDR1 KGHSY and CDR2 FQNENV. This CDR3 is 16 amino acids long. V was trimmed by 2 bases and J by 0 bases, leaving 11 bases between them.

The sample holds one count of this clone. The rearrangement uses TRBV2 and TRBJ1-3; TRBD1 matches at 9 bases. The CDR3 contains 13 residues. J was trimmed by 3 bases and V by 11 bases; bases with no gene match: 5. CDR1 SNHLY and CDR2 FYNNEI come from the germline V gene. CDR3 nucleotides: TGTGCCCGACAGGGGGATAGTGGAAACACCATATATTTT. Encoded protein: CARQGDSGNTIYF.

A single count supports this clone. The rearrangement joins TRBV7-6 to TRBJ1-1; no definite D call. The germline V and J ends were trimmed by 5 bases and 1 base, with 11 bases remaining between them. The length of the CDR3 is 14 residues. Germline V gene sequence: CDR1 SGHVS, CDR2 FNYEAQ. CDR3 sequence: CASSLNGGNTEAFF. The CDR3 DNA is TGTGCCAGCAGCCTAAATGGAGGGAACACTGAAGCTTTCTTT.

The count of this clone is one. The V and J genes are TRBV13 and TRBJ2-7; possible D gene TRBD2, 7 bases. Trimming shortened V by 3 bases and J by 2 bases, and 14 bases separated the two germline ends. Germline CDR1 reads PRHDT; CDR2 reads FYEKMQ (reference sequence). CDR3 size: 15 residues. The CDR3: CASSFGLGGAYEQYF. CDR3 in DNA: TGTGCCAGCAGCTTCGGACTAGGGGGGGCCTACGAGCAGTACTTC.

The genes are TRBV2 and TRBJ2-3; TRBD2 aligns across 13 bases. Germline V gene lookup returns CDR1 SNHLY and CDR2 FYNNEI. This CDR3 has 16 amino acids. J was trimmed by 2 bases and V by 6 bases; bases with no gene match: 5. The CDR3 loop reads CASRETSGGNTDTQYF. CDR3 coding DNA: TGTGCCAGCAGGGAGACTAGCGGGGGGAACACAGATACGCAGTATTTT.

The chain is built from TRBV10-2 and TRBJ2-5, with 10 bases fitting TRBD2. The CDR3 length is 14 residues. Losses at the gene ends were 6 bases for V and 0 bases for J; bases not matched to a gene: 1. The V gene's germline CDR1 is WSHSY and CDR2 SAAADI. The CDR3 coding sequence is TGCGCCAGCAGGCTAGCGGGGGACCAAGAGACCCAGTACTTC. Amino acids: CASRLAGDQETQYF.

This chain links TRBV19 with TRBJ1-2; D remains unclear. Germline lookup yields CDR1 LNHDA and CDR2 SQIVND (reference sequence). The CDR3 has 15 residues. Trimming removed 4 bases from V and 8 bases from J, with 20 bases in between. CDR3 protein: CASSTGGGKKEGYTF. In nucleotides, the CDR3 is TGTGCCAGTAGTACGGGCGGAGGTAAGAAGGAAGGCTACACCTTC.

The rearrangement links TRBV2 to TRBJ2-7; TRBD2 matches 15 bases. Germline CDR1 is SNHLY and CDR2 is FYNNEI. This CDR3 has 12 amino acids. After removal of 8 bases from V and 9 bases from J, the junction contained 2 bases not matched to a gene. CDR3 in amino acids: CASQGLAGGQYF. DNA of the CDR3: TGTGCCAGCCAGGGACTAGCGGGAGGGCAGTACTTC.

This clone was found a few times. This sample includes further DNA sequences coding for the same CDR3. V and J are TRBV5-1 and TRBJ2-7; the match to TRBD1 covers 10 bases. In germline, CDR1 is SGHRS, CDR2 YFSETQ. This CDR3 contains 14 residues. With 2 bases clipped from V and 2 bases from J, the junction kept 1 base outside the gene matches. The CDR3 reads CASSLGQGAYEQYF. As DNA, the CDR3 is TGCGCCAGCAGCTTAGGACAGGGGGCCTACGAGCAGTACTTC.

This chain links TRBV29-1 with TRBJ1-2; the match to TRBD1 covers 9 bases. The V gene end was trimmed by 4 bases and the J gene end by 7 bases; junction bases not matched to a gene: 16. CDR3 length: 16 residues. The germline V gene has CDR1 SQVTM and CDR2 ANQGSEA. This CDR3 reads CSVVLGRDRGISGYTF. The CDR3 DNA follows: TGCAGCGTTGTTCTCGGGAGAGACAGGGGGATTAGTGGCTACACCTTC.

The rearrangement uses TRBV30 and TRBJ2-2; TRBD2 aligns across 11 bases. J was trimmed by 7 bases and V by 3 bases; bases with no gene match: 7. CDR3 length equals 15 residues. The germline gives CDR1 GTSNPN, CDR2 SVGIG (reference sequence). CDR3 in amino acids: CAWRTSGVPIGELFF. The CDR3 bases are TGTGCCTGGAGGACTAGCGGGGTTCCAATCGGGGAGCTGTTTTTT. Full variable domain (remainder filled in from reference TRBV30 and TRBJ2-2): SQTIHQWPATLVQPVGSPLSLECTVEGTSNPNLYWYRQAAGRGLQLLFYSVGIGQISSEVPQNLSASRPQDRQFILSSKKLLLSDSGFYLCAWRTSGVPIGELFFGEGSRLTVL.

The V call is TRBV6-1, the J call TRBJ2-7, with a possible D match to TRBD2 (7 bases). Per the germline V gene, CDR1 is MNHNS and CDR2 is SASEGT. The CDR3 has 15 amino acids. Trimming took off 0 bases at V and 4 bases at J, with 13 bases between the two ends. DNA of the CDR3: TGTGCCAGCAGTGAAGCGTGGGGGGGCATTTACGAGCAGTACTTC. Its protein is CASSEAWGGIYEQYF.

The chain couples TRBV30 to TRBJ1-1; weak D call: TRBD1 (6 bases). The CDR3 is 13 residues long. Deletions cut 3 bases from V and 1 base from J, with 9 bases between. CDR1 is GTSNPN, CDR2 SVGIG, per germline (reference sequence). CDR3 in DNA: TGTGCCTGGAGGGAGACAGGGAACACTGAAGCTTTCTTT. Its protein is CAWRETGNTEAFF.

The V and J genes are TRBV15 and TRBJ1-1, with D possibly being TRBD1 (6 bases). Trimming took 0 bases from V and 8 from J, leaving 10 bases between them. Germline assignment: CDR1 LNHNV and CDR2 YYDKDF (reference sequence). The CDR3 is 13 amino acids. CDR3 bases: TGTGCCACCAGCAGAGAACAGGGTCGGGAAGCTTTCTTT. It yields the protein CATSREQGREAFF.

This clone was seen a few times. J is TRBJ1-2 and V is TRBV6-5; 10 nucleotides align to TRBD1. The CDR3 has 14 residues. Losses at the gene ends were 0 bases for V and 6 bases for J; bases not matched to a gene: 1. Germline CDR1 MNHEY, CDR2 SVGAGI. The CDR3 sequence is CASSYSGQGNGYTF. For the CDR3, the DNA is TGTGCCAGCAGTTACTCGGGACAGGGGAATGGCTACACCTTC.

V and J are TRBV5-1 and TRBJ1-1; TRBD1 is a possible D gene (6 bases). Germline V lookup: CDR1 SGHRS, CDR2 YFSETQ. V shed 1 base and J shed 1 base, with 11 bases lying between them. The length of the CDR3 is 15 residues. CDR3 coding DNA: TGCGCCAGCAGCTTGTCAGGGGCACAGAACACTGAAGCTTTCTTT. Translated, it gives CASSLSGAQNTEAFF.

This rearrangement joins TRBV2 to TRBJ2-1; D possibly corresponds to TRBD1 (5 bases). The CDR3 is 13 amino acids. CDR1 SNHLY and CDR2 FYNNEI come from the germline V gene. Trimming left V 10 bases short and J 8 bases short, with 18 bases between. The CDR3 loop is CAIQGPRTDEQFF. DNA for the CDR3: TGTGCCATCCAGGGCCCGCGGACCGATGAGCAGTTCTTC. Filled out from reference TRBV2 and TRBJ2-1, the complete variable domain reads EPEVTQTPSHQVTQMGQEVILRCVPISNHLYFYWYRQILGQKVEFLVSFYNNEISEKSEIFDDQFSVERPDGSNFTLKIRSTKLEDSAMYFCAIQGPRTDEQFFGPGTRLTVL.

The chain uses TRBV29-1 and TRBJ1-3; 7 bases agree with TRBD1. Germline CDR1 and CDR2: SQVTM and ANQGSEA. The CDR3 covers 14 residues. J was trimmed by 4 bases and V by 3 bases; bases with no gene match: 6. The CDR3 region is CSVDENRGGNTIYF. CDR3 DNA: TGCAGCGTTGACGAGAACAGGGGAGGAAACACCATATATTTT. Supplemented by reference TRBV29-1 and TRBJ1-3, the full variable domain reads SAVISQKPSRDICQRGTSLTIQCQVDSQVTMMFWYRQQPGQSLTLIATANQGSEATYESGFVIDKFPISRPNLTFSTLTVSNMSPEDSSIYLCSVDENRGGNTIYFGEGSWLTVV.

This chain links TRBV5-4 with TRBJ2-7; D may be TRBD2 (6 bases). Per germline, CDR1 SGHNT and CDR2 YYREEE (reference sequence). V lost 4 bases to trimming and J lost 7 bases, with 15 bases between them. This CDR3 comprises 13 residues. The CDR3: CASSPKTSYEQYF. CDR3 coding DNA: TGTGCCAGCAGCCCCAAGACTAGTTATGAGCAGTACTTC. Combining the CDR3 with reference TRBV5-4 and TRBJ2-7 gives the whole variable domain ETGVTQSPTHLIKTRGQQVTLRCSSQSGHNTVSWYQQALGQGPQFIFQYYREEENGRGNFPPRFSGLQFPNYSSELNVNALELDDSALYLCASSPKTSYEQYFGPGTRLTVT.

This clone was picked up one time. Other DNA sequences in the same sample also yield this CDR3. The V and J genes are TRBV5-6 and TRBJ1-2; D is ambiguous. Per the germline V gene, CDR1 is SGHDT and CDR2 is YYEEEE. Trimming removed 0 bases at V and 2 bases at J, with 8 bases between. The CDR3 runs 14 residues. DNA for the CDR3: TGTGCCAGCAGCTTGGGGCCGGAGAACTATGGCTACACCTTC. Its protein product is CASSLGPENYGYTF.